The rows below give T cell receptor beta chains drawn from one sample of a study of T cell repertoires in aging, cancer and after chemotherapy. Each CDR3 protein gets one entry after TCRdb re-called the multiplex PCR reads with MiXCR. The sample records around 7,800 distinct CDR3 sequences, 25% being singletons. Sequencing was carried out using blood. The receptors come from a human donor with a blood cancer. Both conserved end residues are part of each CDR3. The D gene is left open where the match is weak. Size tells how often a clone was seen (once, few, many) or the class of an expanded clone, and some rows leave it out.

clone_size,d_call,j_call,v_call,cdr3_aa,cdr3_nt
medium-sized,-,TRBJ1-5,TRBV19,CASSIDMGLNQPQHF,TGTGCCAGTAGCATCGACATGGGGCTCAATCAGCCCCAGCATTTT
medium-sized,TRBD1,TRBJ1-4,TRBV5-5,CASSFLEGASEKLFF,TGTGCCAGCAGCTTCCTCGAGGGGGCAAGTGAAAAACTGTTTTTT
few,TRBD1,TRBJ2-1,TRBV4-3,CASSPSGGFRNEQFF,TGCGCCAGCAGCCCCTCAGGGGGCTTTAGGAATGAGCAGTTCTTC
medium-sized,-,TRBJ2-6,TRBV6-1,CASSEAGSGANVLTF,TGTGCCAGCAGTGAAGCAGGCTCTGGGGCCAACGTCCTGACTTTC
-,-,TRBJ1-1,TRBV7-9,CASSLASTELAFF,TGTGCCAGCAGCTTAGCGTCAACCGAATTGGCTTTCTTT
-,-,TRBJ2-7,TRBV10-2,CATSPRQRDYEQYF,TGCGCCACCTCGCCCAGACAGAGGGACTACGAGCAGTACTTC
-,-,TRBJ1-1,TRBV28,CASSFLTFEAFF,TGTGCCAGCAGTTTTCTGACGTTTGAAGCTTTCTTT
many,TRBD1,TRBJ1-4,TRBV10-3,CAISVGQAQNEKLFF,TGTGCCATCAGTGTTGGACAGGCCCAAAATGAAAAACTGTTTTTT
medium-sized,-,TRBJ2-7,TRBV13,CASSLDPGNYEQYF,TGTGCCAGCAGCTTAGATCCGGGAAACTACGAGCAGTACTTC
medium-sized,TRBD1,TRBJ2-1,TRBV19,CASSIGGQYNEQFF,TGTGCCAGTAGTATAGGGGGACAGTACAATGAGCAGTTCTTC
many,-,TRBJ2-3,TRBV6-2/TRBV6-3,CASSYSYGQALTDTQYF,TGTGCCAGCAGTTACTCTTACGGGCAAGCCCTCACAGATACGCAGTATTTT
few,TRBD1,TRBJ1-1,TRBV5-6,CASSLDRGEAFF,TGTGCCAGCAGCTTGGACAGGGGTGAAGCTTTCTTT
medium-sized,-,TRBJ1-3,TRBV12-3/TRBV12-4,CASSLKGGNTIYF,TGTGCCAGCAGTTTAAAAGGAGGAAACACCATATATTTT
few,TRBD1,TRBJ2-7,TRBV12-3/TRBV12-4,CASSARGTGLYEQYF,TGTGCCAGCAGTGCGCGGGGGACAGGGTTATACGAGCAGTACTTC
medium-sized,-,TRBJ2-1,TRBV19,CASSIGSWNEQFF,TGTGCCAGTAGTATAGGGTCGTGGAATGAGCAGTTCTTC
few,-,TRBJ2-5,TRBV6-1,CASREETQYF,TGTGCCAGCAGGGAAGAGACCCAGTACTTC
medium-sized,TRBD2,TRBJ2-1,TRBV7-6,CASSLLAGTYNEQFF,TGTGCCAGCAGCTTATTAGCGGGGACCTACAATGAGCAGTTCTTC
many,-,TRBJ1-1,TRBV6-2/TRBV6-3,CASSYRFGEAFF,TGTGCCAGCAGTTACCGCTTCGGTGAAGCTTTCTTT
-,TRBD2,TRBJ2-1,TRBV4-3,CASSQDGTSGTYNEQFF,TGCGCCAGCAGCCAAGATGGGACTAGCGGGACCTACAATGAGCAGTTCTTC
few,-,TRBJ2-6,TRBV5-6,CASSLEVGGSASGANVLTF,TGTGCCAGCAGCTTAGAAGTGGGGGGTAGTGCTTCTGGGGCCAACGTCCTGACTTTC
few,TRBD1,TRBJ1-2,TRBV5-1,CASSPWTGSNYGYTF,TGCGCCAGCAGCCCCTGGACAGGGTCTAACTATGGCTACACCTTC
medium-sized,-,TRBJ2-1,TRBV19,CASSIGSSYNEQFF,TGTGCCAGTAGTATTGGAAGCTCCTACAATGAGCAGTTCTTC
-,-,TRBJ1-5,TRBV12-3/TRBV12-4,CASSFRAGNQPQHF,TGTGCCAGCAGTTTCAGGGCAGGAAATCAGCCCCAGCATTTT
medium-sized,-,TRBJ1-3,TRBV6-1,CASHLSRGNTIYF,TGTGCCAGCCACCTGTCCCGTGGAAACACCATATATTTT
medium-sized,-,TRBJ2-1,TRBV27,CASSFEGFSSYNEQFF,TGTGCCAGCAGTTTTGAGGGCTTTAGCTCCTACAATGAGCAGTTCTTC
-,TRBD2,TRBJ2-3,TRBV5-4,CASSSKLAGVTDTQYF,TGTGCCAGCAGCTCCAAACTAGCGGGAGTAACAGATACGCAGTATTTT
-,TRBD1,TRBJ2-7,TRBV6-2/TRBV6-3,CASSDTGAGEQYF,TGTGCCAGCAGTGATACAGGGGCTGGCGAGCAGTACTTC
-,-,TRBJ1-4,TRBV28,CASSITDGAANEKLFF,TGTGCCAGCAGCATAACGGACGGTGCGGCTAATGAAAAACTGTTTTTT
medium-sized,-,TRBJ2-3,TRBV24-1,CATSDGVGTDTQYF,TGTGCCACCAGTGACGGGGTCGGCACAGATACGCAGTATTTT
many,TRBD1,TRBJ1-2,TRBV6-2/TRBV6-3,CASSWDRALSGYTF,TGTGCCAGCAGTTGGGACAGAGCTCTCTCTGGCTACACCTTC
-,-,TRBJ1-2,TRBV6-1,CASSDLTVSLVYGYTF,TGTGCCAGCAGTGATTTGACAGTGAGTTTAGTCTATGGCTACACCTTC
-,TRBD1,TRBJ2-7,TRBV7-9,CASSWDRYSSYEQYF,TGTGCCAGCAGCTGGGACAGGTACAGCTCCTACGAGCAGTACTTC
-,TRBD1,TRBJ2-7,TRBV20-1,CSAHDRVYSNEQYF,TGCAGTGCCCACGACAGGGTTTATTCCAACGAGCAGTACTTC
medium-sized,-,TRBJ2-5,TRBV27,CASSPRAGQGIETQYF,TGTGCCAGCAGTCCCCGCGCCGGGCAGGGCATAGAGACCCAGTACTTC
few,-,TRBJ2-3,TRBV12-3/TRBV12-4,CASKDSDQATQYF,TGTGCCAGCAAGGACTCGGATCAGGCAACGCAGTATTTT
-,-,TRBJ2-5,TRBV20-1,CSAREGGPKIQETQYF,TGCAGTGCTAGAGAAGGGGGACCGAAGATCCAAGAGACCCAGTACTTC
-,TRBD1,TRBJ2-3,TRBV20-1,CSATGDRETDTQYF,TGCAGTGCTACCGGTGACAGGGAGACAGATACGCAGTATTTT
-,-,TRBJ2-7,TRBV13,CASSSQTTYEQYF,TGTGCCAGCAGCTCACAGACGACCTACGAGCAGTACTTC
-,TRBD1,TRBJ2-7,TRBV7-9,CASSSRRPGTGGSYEQYF,TGTGCCAGCAGCTCGAGGAGACCCGGGACAGGAGGCTCCTACGAGCAGTACTTC
medium-sized,-,TRBJ2-3,TRBV10-3,CAISESRRDTQYF,TGTGCCATCAGTGAGTCCCGGCGGGATACGCAGTATTTT